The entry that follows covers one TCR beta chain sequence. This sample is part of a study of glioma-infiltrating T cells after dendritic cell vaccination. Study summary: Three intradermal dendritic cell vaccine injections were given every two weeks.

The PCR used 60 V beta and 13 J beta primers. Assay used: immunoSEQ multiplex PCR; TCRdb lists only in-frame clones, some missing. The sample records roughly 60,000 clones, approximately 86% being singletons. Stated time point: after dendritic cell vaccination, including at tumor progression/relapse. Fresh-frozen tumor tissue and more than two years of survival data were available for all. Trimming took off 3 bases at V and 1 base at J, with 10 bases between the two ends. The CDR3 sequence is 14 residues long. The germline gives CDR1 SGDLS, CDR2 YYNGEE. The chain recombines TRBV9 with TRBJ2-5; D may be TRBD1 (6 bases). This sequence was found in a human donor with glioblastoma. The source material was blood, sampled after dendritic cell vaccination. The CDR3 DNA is TGTGCCAGCAGCGGTACAGGGTTCCAAGAGACCCAGTACTTC. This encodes CASSGTGFQETQYF.